Each of the 21 T cell receptor beta chains below was sequenced from the same sample in a study of blood T cell repertoires in COVID-19. Method: immunoSEQ multiplex PCR; TCRdb's copy keeps in-frame clones and lacks some. The sample includes about 48,000 clones, roughly 86% of them seen just once. The sequenced sample was PBMCs or T cells enriched from blood (not recorded which). The receptor set was obtained from a woman between 45 and 65 years old who had recovered from COVID-19.

V usage is TRBV28 and J usage is TRBJ1-1; TRBD1 matches 12 bases. Trimming took 7 bases from V and 5 from J; bases not matched to a gene: 8. The CDR3 has 15 amino acids. Per germline, CDR1 MDHEN and CDR2 SYDVKM. The CDR3 DNA follows: TGTGCCAGCACCAAGTGGGGACAGGGGGCTACTGAAGCTTTCTTT. This gives the protein CASTKWGQGATEAFF.

V usage is TRBV27 and J usage is TRBJ2-3, with TRBD2 matching 10 bases. The CDR3 runs to 15 residues. V was clipped by 4 bases and J by 5 bases; unmatched bases: 6. Germline V gene data show CDR1 as MNHEY and CDR2 as SMNVEV (reference sequence). CDR3 protein: CASSSLAGMGDTQYF. The CDR3, as DNA: TGTGCCAGCAGTTCACTAGCGGGAATGGGAGATACGCAGTATTTT.

This clone was observed once. The chain combines TRBV18 with TRBJ1-2; 8 bases match TRBD1. Trimming cost V 1 base and J 7 bases; bases outside gene matches: 5. From germline, CDR1 is KGHSH and CDR2 LQKENI. CDR3 size: 14 residues. CDR3 protein: CASSPRQGKGGYTF. CDR3 coding DNA: TGTGCCAGCTCACCACGACAGGGGAAGGGTGGCTACACCTTC. Filled out from reference TRBV18 and TRBJ1-2, the complete variable domain reads NAGVMQNPRHLVRRRGQEARLRCSPMKGHSHVYWYRQLPEEGLKFMVYLQKENIIDESGMPKERFSAEFPKEGPSILRIQQVVRGDSAAYFCASSPRQGKGGYTFGSGTRLTVV.

The rearrangement links TRBV30 to TRBJ1-1; a weak D match, TRBD1 (5 bases). Germline loops: CDR1 GTSNPN, CDR2 SVGIG (reference sequence). The CDR3 covers 13 residues. V was clipped by 3 bases and J by 2 bases, with 10 bases between them. This CDR3 reads CAWRVQGNTEAFF. Written as DNA, the CDR3 is TGTGCCTGGAGGGTCCAGGGCAACACTGAAGCTTTCTTT.

V usage is TRBV20-1 and J usage is TRBJ1-6, with D maybe TRBD1 (6 bases). This CDR3 comprises 16 residues. Per germline, CDR1 DFQATT and CDR2 SNEGSKA (reference sequence). V lost 3 bases and J 7 bases, leaving 19 bases between the germline ends. CDR3 region: CSASSQGWYQNSPLHF. CDR3 coding DNA: TGCAGTGCTAGTTCCCAGGGGTGGTACCAAAATTCACCCCTCCACTTT.

The V call is TRBV29-1, the J call TRBJ2-1; 8 nucleotides line up with TRBD1. Per germline, CDR1 SQVTM and CDR2 ANQGSEA. The length of the CDR3 is 13 residues. V was clipped by 6 bases and J by 5 bases; unmatched bases: 6. The CDR3 sequence: CSVRDRLDNEQFF. The CDR3, as DNA: TGCAGCGTGCGGGACAGGCTTGACAATGAGCAGTTCTTC.

This chain uses TRBV7-9 with TRBJ2-1, with 7 nucleotides matching TRBD2. The germline CDR1 and CDR2 sequences are SEHNR and FQNEAQ (reference sequence). The CDR3 runs 16 residues. The junction had 3 bases not matched to a gene; V was cut back by 1 base and J by 0 bases. CDR3 region: CASSLVAGISYNEQFF. The CDR3 coding sequence is TGTGCCAGCAGCTTAGTAGCGGGCATCTCCTACAATGAGCAGTTCTTC.

Comments on this clone: Other DNA sequences in this sample translate to the same CDR3. J is TRBJ1-1 and V is TRBV2; tentatively, D is TRBD1 (6 bases). The germline V gene encodes CDR1 SNHLY and CDR2 FYNNEI. This CDR3 is 15 amino acids long. V was shortened by 3 bases and J by 2 bases, with 13 bases between the two germline ends. This CDR3 reads CASSERGGGNTEAFF. CDR3 DNA sequence: TGTGCCAGCAGTGAGAGGGGGGGAGGTAACACTGAAGCTTTCTTT.

The chain is built from TRBV9 and TRBJ2-1; D may be TRBD1 (5 bases). Germline V lookup: CDR1 SGDLS, CDR2 YYNGEE. V was trimmed by 0 bases and J by 7 bases, leaving 14 bases between them. The CDR3 is made up of 15 amino acids. The CDR3 DNA follows: TGTGCCAGCAGCGTAGCTACCTTTGACAGTAATGAGCAGTTCTTC. Its protein is CASSVATFDSNEQFF.

V gene TRBV18 combines with J gene TRBJ1-3; no clear D. CDR3 length: 15 residues. CDR1 and CDR2 (germline): KGHSH, LQKENI. V dropped 1 base and J dropped 2 bases, with 9 bases sitting between them. CDR3 DNA sequence: TGTGCCAGCTCACCACGAGGAGAGGCTGGAAACACCATATATTTT. Amino acids: CASSPRGEAGNTIYF.

The chain recombines TRBV19 with TRBJ1-5; D is ambiguous. V was cut by 7 bases and J by 8 bases, with 15 bases left in between. Germline V gene data show CDR1 as LNHDA and CDR2 as SQIVND (reference sequence). The CDR3 covers 13 residues. CDR3 protein: CASKPGWSEPQHF. The CDR3 region has the DNA TGTGCCAGTAAGCCGGGATGGTCGGAGCCCCAGCATTTT.

The chain recombines TRBV10-1 with TRBJ2-3; 11 nucleotides align to TRBD2. This CDR3 has 18 amino acids. After removal of 0 bases from V and 3 bases from J, the junction contained 8 bases not matched to a gene. In germline, CDR1 is WNHNN, CDR2 SYGVQD (reference sequence). The CDR3 sequence: CASSESSAGLAATDTQYF. In DNA, the CDR3 is TGCGCCAGCAGTGAGTCGAGTGCGGGACTAGCGGCGACAGATACGCAGTATTTT.

The V gene is TRBV7-9, the J gene TRBJ2-1; TRBD2 agrees at 11 bases. Germline V lookup: CDR1 SEHNR, CDR2 FQNEAQ (reference sequence). The CDR3 spans 18 residues. The V and J ends lost 5 bases and 7 bases, in that order; junction bases with no gene match: 16. In DNA, the CDR3 is TGTGCCAGCAGCGCCCCGTTCCGACTAGCGGGACTTCGGAATGAGCAGTTCTTC. It codes for CASSAPFRLAGLRNEQFF.

The V gene is TRBV15, the J gene TRBJ1-2; D gene unclear. Trimming removed 1 base from V and 4 bases from J, with 16 bases in between. Germline-derived CDR1 and CDR2 are LNHNV and YYDKDF (reference sequence). The CDR3 extends over 16 amino acids. CDR3 sequence: CATSRGGGSRAYGYTF. The CDR3 DNA reads TGTGCCACCAGCAGAGGCGGAGGATCGCGAGCCTATGGCTACACCTTC.

The chain uses TRBV10-3 and TRBJ2-7; 9 bases map to TRBD2. V lost 10 bases, J lost 2 bases, and 9 bases stayed unmatched. Germline V gene sequence: CDR1 ENHRY, CDR2 SYGVKD. This CDR3 is 14 amino acids long. The DNA of the CDR3 is TGTGCCACCCAGACGACTAGCGGAACCTACGAGCAGTACTTC. It is translated as CATQTTSGTYEQYF.

This clone was counted once. The genes are TRBV28 and TRBJ1-2; possibly TRBD1 for D (5 bases). CDR3 length: 13 residues. The ends were cut back, 2 bases at V and 7 bases at J, with 11 bases in the middle. The germline CDR1 and CDR2 sequences are MDHEN and SYDVKM. CDR3 sequence: CASSLGGLGGYTF. CDR3 DNA sequence: TGTGCCAGCAGTTTAGGGGGGTTAGGTGGCTACACCTTC.

The chain employs TRBV7-9 and TRBJ2-7; D may be TRBD2 (5 bases). Germline CDR1 reads SEHNR; CDR2 reads FQNEAQ (reference sequence). The CDR3 has 14 residues. Trimming left V 3 bases short and J 7 bases short, with 16 bases between. CDR3 sequence reads: CASSLTRGDGEQYF. CDR3 nucleotide sequence: TGTGCCAGCAGCTTGACACGGGGTGATGGGGAGCAGTACTTC.

This clone was detected a few times. CDR3 protein: CASSRNLGHPSERTQYF. As DNA, the CDR3 is TGTGCCAGCAGTCGTAACCTGGGACACCCGTCCGAACGGACCCAGTACTTC. The chain combines TRBV27 with TRBJ2-5; tentative D call: TRBD1 (6 bases). The CDR3 runs 17 residues. The germline CDR1 and CDR2 sequences are MNHEY and SMNVEV (reference sequence). Trimming removed 5 bases from V and 7 bases from J, with 26 bases in between.

The CDR3 protein is CAISESKRSTYEQYF. DNA of the CDR3: TGTGCCATCAGTGAGTCGAAGCGGTCAACCTACGAGCAGTACTTC. This chain links TRBV10-3 with TRBJ2-7, with TRBD2 as a possible D gene (5 bases). CDR1 is ENHRY, CDR2 SYGVKD, per germline. The CDR3 covers 15 residues. Trimming left V 0 bases short and J 2 bases short, with 11 bases between.

The chain combines TRBV18 with TRBJ1-1; 7 bases map to TRBD1. The CDR3 contains 15 residues. Per germline, CDR1 KGHSH and CDR2 LQKENI. V lost 4 bases to trimming and J lost 3 bases; unmatched junction nucleotides: 8. Written as DNA, the CDR3 is TGTGCCAGCTCACGGAGACAGGGTGAGGACACTGAAGCTTTCTTT. It is translated as CASSRRQGEDTEAFF.

This clone was counted a few times. The chain links TRBV2 to TRBJ1-1, with TRBD1 matching 8 bases. V was clipped by 9 bases and J by 5 bases; unmatched bases: 5. Germline V gives CDR1 SNHLY, CDR2 FYNNEI. The CDR3 runs 12 residues. This chain's CDR3 is CASNRQGTEAFF. CDR3 nucleotide sequence: TGTGCCAGTAACAGACAGGGGACTGAAGCTTTCTTT.